These 2 T cell receptor beta chains share one sample of origin, sequenced in a study of blood T cell repertoires in COVID-19. The repertoire was sequenced with immunoSEQ multiplex PCR; TCRdb's copy has only in-frame clones and lacks some. The data show about 130,000 clones, about four fifths seen once. The sequencing sample was made of peripheral blood. These receptors were collected from a man aged 35 to 55 with active or convalescent COVID-19.

The chain uses TRBV24-1 and TRBJ1-2; weak D call: TRBD1 (6 bases). Deletions cut 3 bases from V and 2 bases from J, with 12 bases between. Germline V gene sequence: CDR1 KGHDR, CDR2 SFDVKD. The CDR3 runs to 15 residues. In nucleotides, the CDR3 is TGTGCCACCAGTGATCCACAGGGAGCAAACTATGGCTACACCTTC. Protein sequence: CATSDPQGANYGYTF.

V gene TRBV30 combines with J gene TRBJ1-1; D is possibly TRBD1 (5 bases). V lost 7 bases, J lost 1 base, and 10 bases lay in between. The CDR3 sequence is 12 residues long. The germline gives CDR1 GTSNPN, CDR2 SVGIG (reference sequence). Written as DNA, the CDR3 is TGTGCCTCGGGACTGTCGAACACTGAAGCTTTCTTT. Translating gives CASGLSNTEAFF.